This T cell receptor (beta chain) was retrieved from a study of metastatic and nonmetastatic thyroid tumors. In the study overall: From malignant and benign thyroid patients, repertoires in blood and in tumor or nodule tissue were compared. The study's findings and limits: As reported, TCR beta diversity in blood and tumor was significantly higher in malignant thyroid tumors than in benign nodules.

Every patient was untreated before thyroid surgery. Original analysis: The study built a papillary thyroid cancer distant-metastasis classifier from CDR3 differences across clinicopathological groups. TCRdb reprocessed the PCR reads using MiXCR. The V and J calls here are based on TCRdb, not the publication. The repertoire holds about 33,000 clones, with about a sixth as singletons. This clone has ten or more counts. Its antigen is still unknown. V lost 2 bases, J lost 5 bases, and 10 bases lay in between. The CDR3 sequence is 15 residues long. Germline V gene lookup returns CDR1 SGHTA and CDR2 FQGNSA. Sequencing was performed on blood. The sequence was collected from a female donor with papillary thyroid cancer or a benign thyroid nodule (not recorded which). Some clones in this sample may be carry-over from other donors' samples. The chain recombines TRBV7-2 with TRBJ1-6; D unclear. This CDR3 is CASSLLGRNNSPLHF. CDR3 nucleotides: TGTGCCAGCAGCTTACTTGGGCGTAATAATTCACCCCTCCACTTT.